Given below is one TCR beta chain in context. The antigen this receptor binds is unknown. No per-base quality is available; no much larger clone lies one base away. This entry belongs to a study of Graves' ophthalmopathy and Graves' hyperthyroidism listed by TCRdb under 2018. Context from the whole study: Peripheral blood was collected at initial diagnosis, prior to any treatment. The study used TCR beta repertoire signatures to distinguish Graves' ophthalmopathy from Graves' hyperthyroidism and to predict progression to ophthalmopathy. In total, around 140 blood samples were TCR-sequenced: around 42 ophthalmopathy, some 72 hyperthyroidism and 17 hyperthyroidism-to-ophthalmopathy patients. A discovery set of about a hundred patients (43 ophthalmopathy, approximately 58 stable hyperthyroidism) was enrolled to explore V-J signatures distinguishing ophthalmopathy from hyperthyroidism. An independent validation cohort was composed of approximately 19 hyperthyroidism patients and around 16 patients who later progressed from hyperthyroidism to ophthalmopathy. In about six hyperthyroidism patients, T-cell repertoires of thyroid tissue and blood were compared. Following sampling, methimazole starting at 30 mg daily was administered to hyperthyroidism patients, and high-dose intravenous methylprednisolone was administered to ophthalmopathy patients. The 95 to 100 discovery patients were randomly divided into training and test sets at a 7:3 ratio. Results the study describes overall, beyond this receptor: In cross-validation, the 13-signature model distinguished ophthalmopathy from stable hyperthyroidism with 87.88% sensitivity and approximately 81% specificity, while in the test set the corresponding values were roughly 80% and 75%. Sample size was not predetermined statistically, and investigators were not blinded to group allocation. In validation, the model predicted ophthalmopathy progression with less than 71% sensitivity and approximately 75% specificity; some 13 predicted patients were CT-confirmed with GO in a median of 6.5 months. Among expanded thyroid clonotypes with frequency above 0.001, most also showed up in blood, which suggests that blood repertoires may reflect the thyroid immune response.

The germline V gene encodes CDR1 MNHEY and CDR2 SVGAGI. The junction carries 12 bases between V and J, which are trimmed by 2 bases and 8 bases respectively. Taken from cysteine to phenylalanine, the CDR3 has 13 residues. Of the read, only the CDR3 DNA is kept; its 39 bases are in frame from base 1. Hyperthyroidism was considered stable if no progression to ophthalmopathy occurred within 18 months of follow-up. The hyperthyroidism patients were 18 to 65 years old and newly diagnosed, with a disease duration of less than 2 months. Patients with other autoimmune diseases, uncontrolled infections, pregnancy or lactation were excluded from the study. Diagnosis was based on clinical symptoms, serum thyroxine, TRAb, thyroid ultrasound and orbital computed tomography. Using Ficoll-Paque density gradient centrifugation, PBMCs were isolated from 10 ml of fresh peripheral blood. Total RNA was extracted using Trizol reagent, and RNA quality was checked on an Agilent 2100 Bioanalyzer.

For repertoire sequencing, the TCR beta CDR3 regions were amplified from RNA transcripts. The first round was an RT-PCR using HTBI primers with the Qiagen OneStep RT-PCR kit, and this first round was followed by a second-round multiplex PCR, then size selection and purification. Sequencing of the libraries was carried out on an Illumina HiSeq2000 in paired-end mode with 100 bp reads. The authors processed their data as follows. SOAPnuke was used to process the reads, removing any read that contained adapters or uncalled bases, had a mean Phred below 15, or lacked an exact match to the constant primer or identifier. High-quality paired reads were merged with COPE v1.2.5. Unique nucleotide sequences were defined as clonotypes and aligned to IMGT TRB V, D and J references using MiTCR v1.1. The analysis was limited to V-J combinations with a frequency above 0.0001, which together covered 99.2% of the repertoires. A TCR clonal expansion and chaos score per V-J combination was defined as the ratio of F50 clonal expansion to chaos observed in the TCRdist matrix. Features were reduced by Welch's t-statistics and random forest to 10 to 15 V-J combinations, which fed a naive Bayes classifier. Thyroid-blood repertoire similarity was quantified with the Morisita-Horn index. TCRdb reworked the public reads: Q25 trimming with fastp, MiXCR clone assembly, productive beta chains retained. Every entry covers one CDR3 protein and lists the most common genes and DNA from its rows. The authors' filters were not applied to this entry. The sample includes roughly 400,000 distinct CDR3 sequences, with over 15% observed a single time. Jointly, the top ten make up 5.5% to 7% of the sample.

The sample consisted of peripheral blood. The V and J segments used are TRBV6-5 and TRBJ1-2, with the D gene call left open. The TCR comes from a woman in her late teens or twenties with stable Graves' hyperthyroidism. Donor details come from another sample of the same person, matched by shared clones. The nucleotide sequence reads TGTGCCAGCAGTTACGACACCATTGGGGGCTACACCTTC. Its amino acids are CASSYDTIGGYTF.